This TCR beta chain was sequenced during a study of cytomegalovirus exposure and HLA in healthy donors (dated by TCRdb to between 2016 and 2019). Notes on the research overall: According to an earlier analysis of 587 of the donors, about 179 million T cells yielded roughly 110 million unique TCR beta sequences and approximately 280 Gb of sequence data. To predict cytomegalovirus infection status, the study brought together high-throughput TCR immunosequencing, statistical association of individual TCRs with disease status, and machine learning. The study was designed to test whether signatures of past pathogen exposure could be identified by cataloging public T cell receptors. An early release that covered about 640 HLA-typed donors contained approximately 320 gigabases of sequencing data and 65 million to 100 million unique TCR sequences. Every discovery cohort repertoire had been produced on one sequencing platform. HLA typing covered class I and class II loci at four-digit resolution. Along with the 666-subject first cohort, a separate validation cohort of over a hundred different subjects was used. Of the approximately 370 genotyped donors, less than 90% were placed in the genetic ancestry cluster associated with self-reported Caucasian donors. On average, roughly 250,000 unique TCR beta nucleotide sequences were sequenced per donor among about 400 genotyped donors of the cohort, with 15% to 20% of those sequences being non-productive. In an earlier analysis of more than 550 of the donors, high-throughput TCR beta sequencing was used to judge whether each TCR beta V gene segment behaved as functional or pseudogenic. The study profiled the T cell repertoires of more than 500 subjects by immunosequencing and related them to cytomegalovirus serostatus. Rather than using new phenotypic data, the later analysis identified candidate immune exposures from TCR beta sequences and from how often those sequences occurred across donors. Donor age, sex, ethnicity and CMV serostatus were collected together with the repertoire data. A later analysis re-analyzed previously published TCR beta repertoires from roughly 630 donors and added high-resolution HLA genotyping to study TCR occurrence patterns. About five DR-DQ haplotypes were handled as single units for association and clustering, since linkage in the cohort was strong. A later genetic analysis took genome-wide SNP genotypes for about 55% of the 666 donors and used that subset as a discovery cohort. Typing coverage differed by locus: A, B, C, DRB1 and DQB1 were typed in about 629-630 donors, DQA1 in about 500, DPA1 in 600 to 610, and DPB1 in 400 to 480. Findings and caveats that apply to the study as a whole: The study gave a list of 150 to 200 TCR beta chains associated with cytomegalovirus. In a later analysis, HLA-associated TCR beta chains were found to be more clonally expanded and to have lower generation probabilities than equally common non-associated chains. Assigning TCR associations to individual alleles was difficult when HLA alleles, especially DR and DQ, strongly co-occurred. Correlated functional status among segregating V segments might be attributable to linkage disequilibrium, but an unknown experimental factor could not be ruled out. A later analysis associated some 17,000 TCR beta sequences with specific HLA alleles at a false discovery rate of 0.05. According to the authors, the approach could potentially be generalized to other disease states and immunological phenotypes. In a later analysis, TCR association rates were found to vary across HLA loci, with the most associated TCRs seen for DRB1 alleles and the fewest for HLA-C alleles. A later genetic analysis associated a missense DCLRE1C variant with V-gene and J-gene trimming of TCR beta chains, and an independent cohort replicated the association. CMV serostatus was the only immune exposure information available for the cohort. A group of highly shared sequence variants was considered likely to be a technical artifact of the sequencing pipeline. A further reported finding was that TCR beta sequences accurately predicted the HLA-A and HLA-B alleles for most subjects in the first cohort. According to a later analysis, parvovirus B19, influenza, CMV and Epstein-Barr virus appeared linked to several top co-occurrence clusters. Because HLA typing was unavailable for some donors at each locus, only the typed subset was used in association tests. A later analysis found that most CMV-associated TCR beta chains appeared HLA-restricted, with HLA associations seemingly driven largely by CMV exposure. About 17 rarely observed V segments, including chromosome 9 orphons, were excluded from the earlier analysis of approximately 500 of the donors because counts were too low. While some public TCRs were present in many individuals, most TCR sequences turned up only very rarely across donors. The 87-base-pair reads could not distinguish some IMGT-functional V segments, including TRBV6-2 and TRBV6-3, so those segments were excluded. Sequencing depth was assumed to be roughly uniform across donors in the presence/absence analyses, though that assumption may not hold. Compared with the approximately 710-donor mean, donors in an Asian-associated ancestry cluster had fewer N-insertions in productive TCRs, according to a later genetic analysis. Cytomegalovirus status was reported to be diagnosed by the classifier with high specificity and sensitivity in both the original and validation cohorts. This cohort had only TCR beta chains sequenced, and the lack of alpha or paired-chain data limited which features could be detected. In vitro tests confirmed that a few of the cytomegalovirus-associated TCR beta chains recognize cytomegalovirus antigens. In an earlier analysis of several hundred of the donors, most TCR beta V segments were observed in productive rearrangements about 90% or about 30% of the time, broadly matching IMGT annotations.

The CDR1 and CDR2 encoded by the germline V gene (reference sequence) are GTSNPN and SVGIG. Here V drops 3 bases and J drops 3 bases, and the junction holds 10 bases not matched to any gene. The CDR3 has 15 amino acids, counting the end cysteine and phenylalanine. The retained sequence is limited to the CDR3, 45 bases, with the frame set at the first base. To prepare the library, the immunoSEQ multiplex PCR assay was applied. A mixture of 60 forward primers for TCR Vbeta segments and 13 reverse primers for TCR Jbeta segments was used in the multiplex PCR. The CDR3 region of rearranged TCR beta genes was amplified from genomic DNA by a multiplex PCR assay. The amplified TCR beta libraries were sequenced on the Illumina HiSeq System as 87-base-pair reads. For the original study's pipeline: A later analysis counted about 82 million unique TCR beta chains across the 550 to 800 repertoires, and 9 million to 14 million of these chains were shared by at least two donors. To remove PCR and sequencing errors, raw reads were error-corrected and collapsed into unique sequences using a nearest-neighbor algorithm that merged closely related sequences. To assign V, D and J gene segments, CDR3 sequences were aligned to IMGT reference sequences. For a sequence to be retained, a match of at least six nucleotides was required to both a V gene segment and a J gene segment. A rearrangement was called productive if the CDR3 had no stop codons and remained in frame with V and J, and every other rearrangement was called non-productive. Following IMGT convention, CDR3 was defined as the stretch from the second conserved V-encoded cysteine to the conserved J-encoded phenylalanine. The earlier analysis of some 540 of the donors excluded any sequence lacking an unambiguous match to a single V gene segment. In an earlier analysis of several hundred of the donors, V segments were called functional above 56.7% productive rearrangements and were called segregating when the between-donor standard deviation exceeded 5%. A statistical classification framework was developed to diagnose cytomegalovirus status using the catalog of TCR beta chain sequences. In a later analysis, TCR nucleotide sequences were compared against IMGT/GENE-DB human TR gene sequences so that V and J genes could be assigned. A later analysis assigned CDR3 sequences and most-parsimonious VDJ recombination scenarios with the TCRdist pipeline. A later analysis defined each TCR beta chain by its CDR3 amino acid sequence plus V-gene family, and excluded reads lacking a unique V-gene family. In a later analysis, fewer than 650 highly shared, low-generation-probability nucleotide sequences were removed to address suspected cross-contamination and a sequencing artifact. For each public chain, a later analysis derived a clonal expansion index from normalized ranks of inferred template counts within each repertoire. In a later analysis, generation probabilities were computed with a VDJ recombination model fitted to out-of-frame rearrangements, and the resulting probabilities were checked against IGoR. In a later analysis, hypergeometric tests were used to score TCR-TCR, TCR-HLA and TCR-CMV co-occurrence, with a repertoire-size bias correction applied to TCR pairs. In a later analysis, false discovery rates were estimated by permuting HLA or CMV assignments 20 times. In a later analysis, co-occurring TCRs were grouped with DBSCAN, and TCRdist sequence similarity was added when clustering was performed within HLA-allele-positive subsets. Repertoires with fewer than 30,000 or more than 120,000 public chains were left out of co-occurrence clustering, as were roughly five repertoires with anomalous nucleotide sharing. TCRdb limited this immuneACCESS table to in-frame rearrangements with V and J called. A share of clones is missing; checked studies link under half to unresolved V genes, and the rest is unexplained. V and J calls and clone size come straight from that table; D and trimming were deduced from the DNA. This sample holds 45,000 to 65,000 clones; 77% were observed only once. Less than 3% of the sample comes from the top ten.

In total, roughly 710 healthy bone marrow donors made up the cohort. At the time of sampling, every cohort member was nominally healthy, though immune exposures that went unrecorded were likely present. The donor was CMV seropositive and was included in the group of 250 to 300 seropositive cohort members. A peripheral blood sample was collected from each donor, and TCR beta sequencing was performed on peripheral blood mononuclear cells. Genomic DNA extraction from the blood cell samples was performed with the Qiagen DNeasy Blood Extraction Kit. Comment on this clone: It has no known antigen specificity. No qualities accompany the bases; no much larger clone lies one base away.

This TCR was recovered from a woman aged 40 to 55 in good health and CMV-seropositive. Sequencing was done on a sample of PBMCs. The V and J segments used are TRBV30 and TRBJ1-1, and 7 junctional nucleotides match TRBD1. The DNA sequence follows: TGTGCCTGGAGGCACACAGGGGCGACGGACACTGAAGCTTTCTTT. The encoded protein is CAWRHTGATDTEAFF.